Below are 18 T cell receptor beta chains sequenced from a single sample in a study of shared clonotypes between healthy human individuals. Using immunoSEQ multiplex PCR, the repertoire was profiled, and TCRdb retains in-frame clones only, with some absent. This sample has about 2 million clones, with 85% to 95% found just once. It was CD45RO-negative cells, positively selected for CCR7, that made up naive CD8 cells, with terminally differentiated effector memory CD45RA+ cells excluded. The material sequenced was naive CD8+ T cells sorted from blood. Receptors were obtained from a man between 18 and 35 years old in good health.

The chain is built from TRBV7-6 and TRBJ2-2, with a possible D match to TRBD2 (5 bases). Germline CDR1 reads SGHVS; CDR2 reads FNYEAQ. The CDR3 length is 14 residues. Trimming pared 3 bases from V and 0 bases from J, leaving 5 bases between. This CDR3 is CASSLEANTGELFF. The CDR3 bases are TGTGCCAGCAGCTTGGAGGCGAACACCGGGGAGCTGTTTTTT.

This sequence joins TRBV4-1 and TRBJ2-4; unclear D gene. The ends were cut back, 1 base at V and 0 bases at J, with 1 base in the middle. The germline gives CDR1 MGHRA, CDR2 YSYEKL. This CDR3 contains 13 residues. DNA of the CDR3: TGCGCCAGCAGCCAAGTAGCCAAAAACATTCAGTACTTC. Residues: CASSQVAKNIQYF.

The rearrangement uses TRBV7-3 and TRBJ2-3, with no clear D. V was shortened by 2 bases and J by 5 bases, with 5 bases between the two germline ends. Germline V gene sequence: CDR1 SGHTA, CDR2 FQGTGA. CDR3 size: 12 residues. DNA for the CDR3: TGTGCCAGCAGCTTAGATGGAGATACGCAGTATTTT. Its protein product is CASSLDGDTQYF.

With regard to this clone: Other DNA variants within this sample encode the same CDR3. The chain is built from TRBV9 and TRBJ1-5; weak D call: TRBD1 (5 bases). Germline V gives CDR1 SGDLS, CDR2 YYNGEE. V lost 3 bases and J 2 bases, leaving 9 bases between the germline ends. The CDR3 contains 14 residues. The CDR3 bases are TGTGCCAGCAGCGCCGCGGGGGGCAATCAGCCCCAGCATTTT. It codes for CASSAAGGNQPQHF.

The chain employs TRBV5-4 and TRBJ2-1; D is uncertain. V lost 6 bases and J 4 bases, leaving 11 bases between the germline ends. Germline V gene sequence: CDR1 SGHNT, CDR2 YYREEE (reference sequence). The CDR3 is 13 amino acids. The CDR3 spells CASKHKSYNEQFF. The CDR3 coding sequence is TGTGCCAGCAAACATAAGAGTTACAATGAGCAGTTCTTC. The full variable domain, completed using reference TRBV5-4 and TRBJ2-1, is ETGVTQSPTHLIKTRGQQVTLRCSSQSGHNTVSWYQQALGQGPQFIFQYYREEENGRGNFPPRFSGLQFPNYSSELNVNALELDDSALYLCASKHKSYNEQFFGPGTRLTVL.

The chain combines TRBV4-3 with TRBJ2-2, with 7 bases matching TRBD2. Trimming cost V 0 bases and J 6 bases; bases outside gene matches: 10. Germline assignment: CDR1 LGHNA and CDR2 YSLEER. There are 17 residues in the CDR3. DNA of the CDR3: TGCGCCAGCAGCCAAGAAGTGACGGGAGGCACCCCCGGGGAGCTGTTTTTT. It codes for CASSQEVTGGTPGELFF.

The chain is built from TRBV10-2 and TRBJ1-2, with D perhaps TRBD1 (5 bases). This CDR3 comprises 14 residues. Germline V gene lookup returns CDR1 WSHSY and CDR2 SAAADI. Trimming left V 6 bases short and J 2 bases short, with 13 bases between. CDR3 protein: CASSRGTANYGYTF. The DNA of the CDR3 is TGCGCCAGCAGCCGTGGGACCGCCAACTATGGCTACACCTTC.

Comment on this clone: The same CDR3 can be traced to other DNA sequences in this sample. The V call is TRBV6-5, the J call TRBJ2-1; 9 bases fit TRBD1. Germline V gene lookup returns CDR1 MNHEY and CDR2 SVGAGI. J lost 3 bases, V lost 11 bases, and 5 bases had no gene match. This CDR3 has 13 residues. The CDR3, as DNA: TGTGCCTCCCGGGACAGGGTCTACAATGAGCAGTTCTTC. It yields the protein CASRDRVYNEQFF.

This sequence joins TRBV27 and TRBJ2-3; 8 nucleotides agree with TRBD2. The germline V gene has CDR1 MNHEY and CDR2 SMNVEV (reference sequence). With V trimmed by 7 bases and J by 1 base, 1 base remained unmatched. The CDR3 has 13 amino acids. DNA of the CDR3: TGTGCCAGCACCGGGGGGGGCACAGATACGCAGTATTTT. Its protein is CASTGGGTDTQYF.

Points on this clone: The sample contains more than one DNA sequence encoding this CDR3. The chain employs TRBV19 and TRBJ2-1; TRBD1 is a possible D gene (6 bases). The germline gives CDR1 LNHDA, CDR2 SQIVND (reference sequence). CDR3 size: 14 residues. Trimming left V 3 bases short and J 7 bases short, with 13 bases between. The CDR3 bases are TGTGCCAGTAGTATTGTAGGGGGTGTAAATGAGCAGTTCTTC. Residues: CASSIVGGVNEQFF.

J is TRBJ2-7 and V is TRBV7-9; the D call may be TRBD1 or TRBD2 (6 bases each). The V gene's germline CDR1 is SEHNR and CDR2 FQNEAQ (reference sequence). The CDR3 has 16 residues. Trimming took 5 bases from V and 2 from J, leaving 19 bases between them. CDR3 DNA: TGTGCCAGCAGCCCCAAGGGGGGCCAGGGACCCTACGAGCAGTACTTC. Translated: CASSPKGGQGPYEQYF. The variable domain in full, with the rest retrieved from reference TRBV7-9 and TRBJ2-7, is DTGVSQNPRHKITKRGQNVTFRCDPISEHNRLYWYRQTLGQGPEFLTYFQNEAQLEKSRLLSDRFSAERPKGSFSTLEIQRTEQGDSAMYLCASSPKGGQGPYEQYFGPGTRLTVT.

The chain recombines TRBV11-2 with TRBJ2-5; D might be TRBD1 (5 bases). Deletions cut 5 bases from V and 2 bases from J, with 12 bases between. Germline loops: CDR1 SGHAT, CDR2 FQNNGV. CDR3 length: 14 residues. The chain's CDR3 is CASSPQGTQETQYF. The CDR3 DNA follows: TGTGCCAGCAGCCCGCAGGGAACTCAAGAGACCCAGTACTTC.

This rearrangement joins TRBV6-5 to TRBJ1-2; tentative D call: TRBD1 (5 bases). Trimming left V 2 bases short and J 0 bases short, with 10 bases between. The CDR3 is 15 residues long. Looked up from germline, CDR1 is MNHEY and CDR2 is SVGAGI. CDR3 nucleotides: TGTGCCAGCAGTTACCGGACAAGAGCTAACTATGGCTACACCTTC. Its translation is CASSYRTRANYGYTF.

The CDR3 DNA is TGTGCCACTTCCCGTATGGAGGGACTTTGGGACGAGCAGTACTTC. The encoded protein is CATSRMEGLWDEQYF. The chain uses TRBV15 and TRBJ2-7, with D possibly matching TRBD2 (6 bases). The CDR3 consists of 15 residues. In germline, CDR1 is LNHNV, CDR2 YYDKDF (reference sequence). V lost 9 bases, J lost 5 bases, and 23 bases lay in between.

The genes are TRBV13 and TRBJ2-5, with D maybe TRBD2 (5 bases). Germline CDR1 and CDR2: PRHDT and FYEKMQ (reference sequence). Deletions cut 5 bases from V and 3 bases from J, with 10 bases between. This CDR3 is 13 amino acids long. The DNA for the CDR3 is TGTGCCAGCAGCACAGACGGGGAAGAGACCCAGTACTTC. Encoded protein: CASSTDGEETQYF.

This chain joins TRBV21-1 and TRBJ1-4; the DNA was not compared with TRBD1, the D call given in the table. TRBV21-1 is an annotated pseudogene. This CDR3 is built from 16 residues. The chain's CDR3 is CASRQGGQATNEKLFF. CDR3 coding DNA: TGTGCCAGCCGCCAAGGAGGACAGGCAACTAATGAAAAACTGTTTTTT.

V usage is TRBV10-3 and J usage is TRBJ1-4; D is perhaps TRBD1 (5 bases). CDR3 length: 16 amino acids. The germline gives CDR1 ENHRY, CDR2 SYGVKD. V was cut by 3 bases and J by 3 bases, with 14 bases left in between. CDR3 coding DNA: TGTGCCATCAGTGATCTTGGGGGGTTGGCTAATGAAAAACTGTTTTTT. Amino acids: CAISDLGGLANEKLFF.

This sequence joins TRBV7-9 and TRBJ2-1, with D hard to call. In germline, CDR1 is SEHNR, CDR2 FQNEAQ (reference sequence). The CDR3 contains 15 residues. V was cut by 1 base and J by 1 base, with 8 bases left in between. CDR3 in DNA: TGTGCCAGCAGCTTAGACGTTAGATCCTACAATGAGCAGTTCTTC. Translated, it gives CASSLDVRSYNEQFF.